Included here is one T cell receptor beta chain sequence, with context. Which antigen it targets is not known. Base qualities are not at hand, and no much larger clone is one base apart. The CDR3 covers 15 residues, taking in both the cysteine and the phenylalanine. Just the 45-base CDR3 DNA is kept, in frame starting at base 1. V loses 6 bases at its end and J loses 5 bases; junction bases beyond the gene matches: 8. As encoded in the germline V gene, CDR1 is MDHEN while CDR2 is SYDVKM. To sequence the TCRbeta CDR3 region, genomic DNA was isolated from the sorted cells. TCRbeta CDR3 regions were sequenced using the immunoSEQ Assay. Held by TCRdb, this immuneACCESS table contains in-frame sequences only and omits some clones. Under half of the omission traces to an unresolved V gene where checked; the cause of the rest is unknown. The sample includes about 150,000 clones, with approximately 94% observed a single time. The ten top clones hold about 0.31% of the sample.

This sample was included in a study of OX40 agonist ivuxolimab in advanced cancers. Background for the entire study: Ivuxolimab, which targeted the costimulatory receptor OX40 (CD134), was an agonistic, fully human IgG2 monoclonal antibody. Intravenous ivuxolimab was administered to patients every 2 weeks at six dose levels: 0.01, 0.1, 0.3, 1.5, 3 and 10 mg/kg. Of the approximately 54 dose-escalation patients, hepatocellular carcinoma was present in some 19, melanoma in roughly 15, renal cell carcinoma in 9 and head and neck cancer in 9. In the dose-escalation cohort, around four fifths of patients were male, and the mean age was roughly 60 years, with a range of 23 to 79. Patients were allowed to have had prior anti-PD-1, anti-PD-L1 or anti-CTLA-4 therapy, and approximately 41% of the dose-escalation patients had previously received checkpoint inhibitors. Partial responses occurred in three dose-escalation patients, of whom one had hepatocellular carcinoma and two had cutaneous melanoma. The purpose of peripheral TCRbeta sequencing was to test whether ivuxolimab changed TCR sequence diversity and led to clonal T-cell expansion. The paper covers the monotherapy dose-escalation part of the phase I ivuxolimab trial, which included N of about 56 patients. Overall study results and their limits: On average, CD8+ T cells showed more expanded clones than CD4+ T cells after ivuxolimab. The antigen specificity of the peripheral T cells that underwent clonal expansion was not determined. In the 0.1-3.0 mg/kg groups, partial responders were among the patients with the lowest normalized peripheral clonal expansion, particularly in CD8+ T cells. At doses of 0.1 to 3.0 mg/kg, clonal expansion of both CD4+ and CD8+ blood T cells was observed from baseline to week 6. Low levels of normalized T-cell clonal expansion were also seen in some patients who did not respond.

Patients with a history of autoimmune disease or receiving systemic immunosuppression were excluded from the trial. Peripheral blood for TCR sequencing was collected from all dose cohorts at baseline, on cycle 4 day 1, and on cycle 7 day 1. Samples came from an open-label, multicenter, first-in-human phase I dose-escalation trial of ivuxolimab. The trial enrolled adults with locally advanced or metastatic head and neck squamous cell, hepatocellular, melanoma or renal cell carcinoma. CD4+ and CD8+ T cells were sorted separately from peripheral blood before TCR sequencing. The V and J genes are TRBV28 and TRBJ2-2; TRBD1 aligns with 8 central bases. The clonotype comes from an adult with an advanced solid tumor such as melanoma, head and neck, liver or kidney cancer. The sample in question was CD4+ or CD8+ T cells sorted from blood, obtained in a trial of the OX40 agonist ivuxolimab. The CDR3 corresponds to CASSGYRGLTGELFF. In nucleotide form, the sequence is TGTGCCAGCAGCGGATACAGGGGGTTGACCGGGGAGCTGTTTTTT.